A selection of T cell receptor beta chains follows, all from one sample in a study of cytomegalovirus exposure and HLA in healthy donors. Libraries were prepared by immunoSEQ multiplex PCR; TCRdb keeps only in-frame clonotypes and omits some of them. The sample carries about 130,000 clones, roughly 70% recorded once. Specimen: PBMCs. The receptor set was obtained from a young man in good health and CMV-seronegative. CDR3s include the opening cysteine and the closing phenylalanine or tryptophan. The D gene is left open where the match is weak. The listing skips clone size in some rows; elsewhere it reads once, few, many or a size class.

abundance,j_gene,len,v_gene,d_gene,CDR3aa,CDR3nt
-,TRBJ2-5,14,TRBV5-6,-,CASSLLQGGETQYF,TGTGCCAGCAGCTTGTTGCAGGGGGGTGAGACCCAGTACTTC
-,TRBJ2-2,15,TRBV15,-,CATGGTVLNTGELFF,TGTGCCACCGGGGGGACAGTTTTGAACACCGGGGAGCTGTTTTTT
-,TRBJ1-1,15,TRBV28,-,CASSPLGEMNTEAFF,TGTGCCAGCAGTCCCCTGGGAGAGATGAACACTGAAGCTTTCTTT
-,TRBJ2-1,15,TRBV19,TRBD2,CASSTGTRSSNEQFF,TGTGCCAGTAGTACCGGGACTAGGTCCTCCAATGAGCAGTTCTTC
-,TRBJ2-2,13,TRBV6-1,TRBD1,CASNDRDTGELFF,TGTGCCAGCAATGACAGGGACACCGGGGAGCTGTTTTTT
-,TRBJ2-7,12,TRBV7-9,-,CASSLGRYEQYF,TGTGCCAGCAGCCTAGGGAGATACGAGCAGTACTTC
-,TRBJ2-7,13,TRBV7-2,-,CASSPGGPREQYF,TGTGCCAGCAGCCCCGGGGGGCCGCGGGAGCAGTACTTC
-,TRBJ1-2,12,TRBV9,-,CATERAEYGYTF,TGTGCCACCGAGAGGGCGGAGTATGGCTACACCTTC
-,TRBJ2-7,14,TRBV5-1,TRBD1,CASRRDRDSYEQYF,TGCGCCAGCAGGAGGGACAGGGACTCCTACGAGCAGTACTTC
few,TRBJ2-4,11,TRBV20-1,TRBD1,CSPYRGNIQYF,TGCAGTCCTTACAGGGGAAACATTCAGTACTTC
once,TRBJ1-3,13,TRBV2,-,CASSTGPGNTIYF,TGTGCCAGCTCGACAGGACCTGGAAACACCATATATTTT
-,TRBJ1-2,14,TRBV5-8,-,CASSARGWDYGYTF,TGTGCCAGCAGCGCCAGGGGTTGGGACTATGGCTACACCTTC
once,TRBJ1-1,13,TRBV10-3,-,CAISAGTDTEAFF,TGTGCCATCAGCGCGGGTACGGACACTGAAGCTTTCTTT
-,TRBJ2-5,15,TRBV30,TRBD1,CAWGRRDRVLETQYF,TGTGCCTGGGGACGCCGTGACAGGGTTCTAGAGACCCAGTACTTC
-,TRBJ2-7,12,TRBV2,TRBD1,CASSRQGDEQYF,TGTGCCAGCAGTAGACAGGGGGACGAGCAGTACTTC
-,TRBJ1-2,14,TRBV14,TRBD1,CASSQDWTGHGYTF,TGTGCCAGCAGCCAAGACTGGACAGGGCATGGCTACACCTTC
-,TRBJ1-3,15,TRBV28,TRBD1,CASSSPGQGYNTIYF,TGTGCCAGCAGTTCCCCCGGACAGGGGTATAACACCATATATTTT